This T cell receptor (beta chain) came from a study of blood T cell repertoires in COVID-19. The table came from immunoSEQ multiplex PCR; TCRdb's copy has only in-frame clones and leaves some out. The sample holds 200,000 to 250,000 clones, around 83% seen once. After removal of 6 bases from V and 0 bases from J, the junction contained 13 bases not matched to a gene. Germline V gives CDR1 MNHNY, CDR2 SVGAGI (reference sequence). The length of the CDR3 is 18 residues. Sequenced material: peripheral blood. The receptor's source is a man in his fifties with active or convalescent COVID-19. This chain joins TRBV6-6 and TRBJ1-4; TRBD1 aligns across 7 bases. CDR3 loop: CASSRGSGGKTTNEKLFF. The CDR3 region has the DNA TGTGCCAGCAGCCGAGGGTCAGGGGGGAAAACAACTAATGAAAAACTGTTTTTT.